The present entry profiles one TCR beta chain with its context. Germline CDR1 and CDR2: SGHTA and FQGNSA. The CDR3 runs to 13 residues. Deletions cut 1 base from V and 5 bases from J, with 8 bases between. Libraries were prepared by immunoSEQ multiplex PCR; TCRdb keeps only in-frame clonotypes and omits some of them. The table lists 55,000 to 75,000 clones, 90% to 95% of them singletons. This entry belongs to a study of technical replicates of blood from a handful of donors. V and J are TRBV7-2 and TRBJ2-5; D is unresolved. The TCR originated in a human donor in good health. Some clones in this sample may be carry-over from other donors' samples. Sequencing was carried out using PBMCs. For the CDR3, the DNA is TGTGCCAGCAGCTTAGTAGTCGGGGAGACCCAGTACTTC. Amino acid sequence: CASSLVVGETQYF. Combining the CDR3 with reference TRBV7-2 and TRBJ2-5 gives the whole variable domain GAGVSQSPSNKVTEKGKDVELRCDPISGHTALYWYRQSLGQGLEFLIYFQGNSAPDKSGLPSDRFSAERTGGSVSTLTIQRTQQEDSAVYLCASSLVVGETQYFGPGTRLLVL.